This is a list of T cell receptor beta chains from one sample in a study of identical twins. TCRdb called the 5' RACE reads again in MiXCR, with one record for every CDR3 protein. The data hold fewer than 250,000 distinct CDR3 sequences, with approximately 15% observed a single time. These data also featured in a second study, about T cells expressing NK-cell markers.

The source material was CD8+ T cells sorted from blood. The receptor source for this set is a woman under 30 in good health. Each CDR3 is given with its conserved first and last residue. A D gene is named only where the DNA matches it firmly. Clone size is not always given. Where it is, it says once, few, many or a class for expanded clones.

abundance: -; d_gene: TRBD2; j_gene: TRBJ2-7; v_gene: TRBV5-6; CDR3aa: CASSISGDPYEQYF; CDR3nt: TGTGCCAGCAGCATTAGCGGGGACCCCTACGAGCAGTACTTC
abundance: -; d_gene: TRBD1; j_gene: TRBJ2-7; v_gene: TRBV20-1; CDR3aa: CSVYRGHNYEQYF; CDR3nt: TGCAGTGTATACAGGGGGCACAACTACGAGCAGTACTTC
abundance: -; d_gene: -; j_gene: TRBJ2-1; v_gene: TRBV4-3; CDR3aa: CASSQRASDNEQFF; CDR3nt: TGCGCCAGCAGCCAAAGGGCTAGCGACAATGAGCAGTTCTTC
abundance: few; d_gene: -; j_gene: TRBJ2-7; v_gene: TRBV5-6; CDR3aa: CASSSTGNEQYF; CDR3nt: TGTGCCAGCAGCTCAACAGGGAACGAGCAGTACTTC
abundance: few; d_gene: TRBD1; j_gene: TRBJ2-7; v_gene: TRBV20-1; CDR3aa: CSAPTGQFFYEQYF; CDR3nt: TGCAGTGCTCCAACGGGACAGTTCTTCTACGAGCAGTACTTC
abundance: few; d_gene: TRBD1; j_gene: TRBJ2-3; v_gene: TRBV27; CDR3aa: CASRQRDRAFTDTQYF; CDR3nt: TGTGCCAGCCGACAACGGGACAGGGCGTTCACAGATACGCAGTATTTT
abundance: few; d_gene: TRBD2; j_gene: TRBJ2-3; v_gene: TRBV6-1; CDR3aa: CASNLLAGGRSDTQYF; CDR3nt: TGTGCCAGCAACCTCCTAGCGGGAGGGCGATCAGATACGCAGTATTTT
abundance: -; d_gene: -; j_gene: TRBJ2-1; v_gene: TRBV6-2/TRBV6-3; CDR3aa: CASSPKGRKDNEQFF; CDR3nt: TGTGCCAGCAGTCCAAAAGGGAGGAAGGACAATGAGCAGTTCTTC
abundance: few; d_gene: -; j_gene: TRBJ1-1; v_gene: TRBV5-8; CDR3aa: CASRREGWVTEAFF; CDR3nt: TGTGCCAGCAGGAGAGAAGGTTGGGTCACTGAAGCTTTCTTT
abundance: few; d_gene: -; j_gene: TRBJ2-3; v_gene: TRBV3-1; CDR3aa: CASSQVYRPSDTQYF; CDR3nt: TGTGCCAGCAGCCAAGTTTATCGCCCTTCAGATACGCAGTATTTT
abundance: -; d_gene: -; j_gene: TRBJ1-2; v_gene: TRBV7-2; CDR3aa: CASSLGQYREGYTF; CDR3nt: TGTGCCAGCAGCTTGGGTCAATATCGAGAGGGCTACACCTTC
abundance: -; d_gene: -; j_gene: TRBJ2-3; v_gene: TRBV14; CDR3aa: CASSQDSSAKWGDTQYF; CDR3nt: TGTGCCAGCAGCCAAGATTCGTCGGCAAAATGGGGAGATACGCAGTATTTT
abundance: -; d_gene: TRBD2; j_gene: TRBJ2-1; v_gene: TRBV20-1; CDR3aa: CSASSKTSGRADANEQFF; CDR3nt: TGCAGTGCTAGTTCCAAGACTAGCGGGAGGGCCGATGCCAATGAGCAGTTCTTC
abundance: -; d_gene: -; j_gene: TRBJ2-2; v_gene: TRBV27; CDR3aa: CASSPLTGIVGELFF; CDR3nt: TGTGCCAGCAGCCCGCTTACAGGGATTGTAGGGGAGCTGTTTTTT
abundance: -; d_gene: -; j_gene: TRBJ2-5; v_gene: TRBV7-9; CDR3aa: CASSPLLVAQETQYF; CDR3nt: TGTGCCAGCAGCCCTCTATTGGTAGCCCAAGAGACCCAGTACTTC
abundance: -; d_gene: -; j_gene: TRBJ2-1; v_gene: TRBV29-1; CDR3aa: CSVVSYNEQFF; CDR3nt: TGCAGCGTTGTGTCCTACAATGAGCAGTTCTTC
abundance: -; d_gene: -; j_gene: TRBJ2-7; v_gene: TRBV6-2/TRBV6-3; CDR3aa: CASSDTWSSYEQYF; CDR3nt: TGTGCCAGCAGTGATACATGGAGCTCCTACGAGCAGTACTTC
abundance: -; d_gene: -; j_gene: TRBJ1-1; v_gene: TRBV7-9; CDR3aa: CASSWDGEAFF; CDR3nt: TGTGCCAGCAGCTGGGACGGTGAAGCTTTCTTT
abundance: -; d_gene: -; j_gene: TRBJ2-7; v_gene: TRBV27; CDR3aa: CASHNGQDYEQYF; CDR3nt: TGTGCCAGCCACAATGGACAAGACTACGAGCAGTACTTC
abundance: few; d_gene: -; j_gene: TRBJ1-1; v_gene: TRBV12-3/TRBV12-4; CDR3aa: CASSVVGIYTEAFF; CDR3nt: TGTGCCAGCAGCGTAGTCGGGATTTACACTGAAGCTTTCTTT
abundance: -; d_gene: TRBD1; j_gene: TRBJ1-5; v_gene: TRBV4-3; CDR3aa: CASSQKTGLEPQHF; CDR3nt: TGCGCCAGCAGCCAAAAGACAGGGTTGGAGCCCCAGCATTTT
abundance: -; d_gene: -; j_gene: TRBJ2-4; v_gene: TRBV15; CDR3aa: CATAGAKNIQYF; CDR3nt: TGTGCCACCGCGGGAGCCAAAAACATTCAGTACTTC
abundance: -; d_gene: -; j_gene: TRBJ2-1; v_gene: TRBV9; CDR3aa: CASSVAGQANEQFF; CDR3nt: TGTGCCAGCAGCGTAGCCGGACAAGCGAATGAGCAGTTCTTC
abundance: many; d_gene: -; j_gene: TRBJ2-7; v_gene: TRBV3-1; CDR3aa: CASSQGLYEQYF; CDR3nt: TGTGCCAGCAGCCAAGGACTTTACGAGCAGTACTTC
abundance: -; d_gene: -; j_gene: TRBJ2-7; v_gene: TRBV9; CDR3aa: CASSVGRGRTYEQYF; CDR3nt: TGTGCCAGCAGCGTCGGAAGGGGTAGGACCTACGAGCAGTACTTC
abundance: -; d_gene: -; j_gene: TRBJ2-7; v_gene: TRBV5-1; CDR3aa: CASSGKLSSYEQYF; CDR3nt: TGCGCCAGCAGCGGAAAGCTGAGCTCCTACGAGCAGTACTTC
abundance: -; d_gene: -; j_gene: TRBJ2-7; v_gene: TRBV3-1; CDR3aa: CASSQDRSSGYYEQYF; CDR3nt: TGTGCCAGCAGCCAAGATCGGAGTAGCGGTTACTACGAGCAGTACTTC
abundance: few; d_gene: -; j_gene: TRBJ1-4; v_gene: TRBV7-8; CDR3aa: CASSLNVWVQEEKLFF; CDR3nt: TGTGCCAGCAGCTTAAACGTGTGGGTACAAGAAGAAAAACTGTTTTTT
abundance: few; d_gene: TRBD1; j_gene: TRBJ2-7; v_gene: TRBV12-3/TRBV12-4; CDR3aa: CASRPSSPGQIFYEQYF; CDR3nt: TGTGCCAGCAGACCTTCCAGCCCGGGACAGATTTTTTACGAGCAGTACTTC
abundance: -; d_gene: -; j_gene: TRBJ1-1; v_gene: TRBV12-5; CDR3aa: CASGLGLYAFF; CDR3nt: TGTGCTAGTGGTTTAGGGCTGTACGCTTTCTTT
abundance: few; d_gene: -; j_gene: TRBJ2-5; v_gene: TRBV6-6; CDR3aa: CASTKLIQETQYF; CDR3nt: TGTGCCAGCACTAAATTAATCCAAGAGACCCAGTACTTC
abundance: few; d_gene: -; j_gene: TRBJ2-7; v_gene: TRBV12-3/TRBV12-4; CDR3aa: CASSLGWQNYEQYF; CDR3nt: TGTGCCAGCAGTTTAGGTTGGCAGAACTACGAGCAGTACTTC
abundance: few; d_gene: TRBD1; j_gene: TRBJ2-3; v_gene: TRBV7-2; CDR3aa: CASSLVRQGSTDTQYF; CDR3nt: TGTGCCAGCAGCTTAGTCCGACAGGGGAGTACAGATACGCAGTATTTT
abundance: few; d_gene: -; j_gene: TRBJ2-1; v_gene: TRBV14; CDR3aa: CASSQFGGSYNEQFF; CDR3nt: TGTGCCAGCAGCCAATTCGGGGGTTCCTACAATGAGCAGTTCTTC
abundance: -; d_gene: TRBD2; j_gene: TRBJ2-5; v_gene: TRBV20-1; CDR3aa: CSAEAGTSGQETQYF; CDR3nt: TGCAGTGCCGAAGCCGGGACTAGCGGACAAGAGACCCAGTACTTC
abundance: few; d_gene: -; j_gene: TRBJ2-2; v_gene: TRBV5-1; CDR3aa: CASRPQRYTGELFF; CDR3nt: TGCGCCAGCCGGCCGCAGCGCTACACCGGGGAGCTGTTTTTT
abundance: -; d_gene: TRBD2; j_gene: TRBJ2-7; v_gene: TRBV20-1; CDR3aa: CSLGGGSYEQYF; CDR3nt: TGCAGTCTAGGCGGGGGCTCCTACGAGCAGTACTTC
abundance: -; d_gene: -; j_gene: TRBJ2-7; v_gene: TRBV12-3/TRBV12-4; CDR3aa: CASSRTRNEQYF; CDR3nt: TGTGCCAGCAGCCGAACTAGGAACGAGCAGTACTTC
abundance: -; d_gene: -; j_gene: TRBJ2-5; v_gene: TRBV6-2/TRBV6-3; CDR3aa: CASSTRDSQAQYF; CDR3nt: TGTGCCAGCAGTACCCGGGACTCCCAGGCCCAGTACTTC